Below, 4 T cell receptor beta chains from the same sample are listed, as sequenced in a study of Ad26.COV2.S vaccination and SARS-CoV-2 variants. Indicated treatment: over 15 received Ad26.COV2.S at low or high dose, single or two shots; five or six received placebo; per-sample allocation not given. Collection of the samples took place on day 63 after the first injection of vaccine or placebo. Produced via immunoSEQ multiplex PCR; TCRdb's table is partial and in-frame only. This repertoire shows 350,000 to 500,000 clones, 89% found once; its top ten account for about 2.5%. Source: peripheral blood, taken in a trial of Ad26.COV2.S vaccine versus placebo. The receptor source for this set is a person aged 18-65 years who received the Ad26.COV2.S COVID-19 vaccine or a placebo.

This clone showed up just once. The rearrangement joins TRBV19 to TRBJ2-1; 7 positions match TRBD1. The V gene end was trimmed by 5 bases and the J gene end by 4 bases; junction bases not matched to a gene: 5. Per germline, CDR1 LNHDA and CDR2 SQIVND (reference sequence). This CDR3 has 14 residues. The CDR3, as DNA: TGTGCCAGTAGTTCGGGACAGATATACAATGAGCAGTTCTTC. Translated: CASSSGQIYNEQFF.

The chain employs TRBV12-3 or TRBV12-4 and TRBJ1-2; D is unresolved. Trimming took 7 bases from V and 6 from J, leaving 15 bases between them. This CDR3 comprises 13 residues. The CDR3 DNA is TGTGCCAGCATCCCCAGGCGGGGAAATGGCTACACCTTC. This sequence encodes CASIPRRGNGYTF.

CDR3 sequence: CASSRGSVTGANVLTF. Here the CDR3 DNA reads TGCGCCAGCAGCCGCGGGTCGGTAACTGGGGCCAACGTCCTGACTTTC. The V gene is TRBV4-3, the J gene TRBJ2-6; D possibly corresponds to TRBD2 (5 bases). Trimming cost V 4 bases and J 2 bases, with 12 bases left between them. The CDR3 contains 16 residues. Germline V gene data show CDR1 as LGHNA and CDR2 as YSLEER.

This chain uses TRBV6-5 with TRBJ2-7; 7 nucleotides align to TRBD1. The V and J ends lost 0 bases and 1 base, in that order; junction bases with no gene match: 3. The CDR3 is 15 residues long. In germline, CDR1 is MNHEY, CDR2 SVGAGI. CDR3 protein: CASSYSNRGSYEQYF. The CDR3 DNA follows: TGTGCCAGCAGTTACTCCAACAGGGGATCCTACGAGCAGTACTTC.